This T cell receptor beta chain appears in the sequencing data of a study of vaccination and CD4 T cells after COVID-19. Study overall: Overlapping spike peptides of SARS-CoV-2, HCoV-NL63, HCoV-OC43 and HCoV-229E stimulated the cells.

The sample holds a few counts of this clonotype. No antigen is known for it. CDR3 length: 14 residues. J was trimmed by 1 base and V by 6 bases; bases with no gene match: 6. The V gene's germline CDR1 is DFQATT and CDR2 SNEGSKA (reference sequence). The Oncomine TCR Beta short-read assay sequenced DNA from cultured CD4+ T cells. The authors extracted genomic DNA from cultured CD4+ T cells. Using its own MiXCR run on the PCR reads, TCRdb lists one record per CDR3 protein. The data show about 13,000 distinct CDR3 sequences, around 26% seen once. Stated treatment: roughly 11-day PBMC culture with coronavirus spike peptide pools or control peptides (ViraFEST assay). Each well held under 2.5 million PBMCs in IL-2 (roughly 10 IU/ml) medium with approximately 9.9 ug/ml peptide pools.

This clonotype was obtained from a human donor who had recovered from COVID-19. The sequencing sample was made of CD4+ T cells from blood, cultured in vitro. This chain connects TRBV20-1 to TRBJ1-1, with TRBD1 matching 9 bases. Here the CDR3 reads CSARQGGQNTEAFF. In nucleotides, the CDR3 is TGCAGTGCAAGACAGGGGGGACAGAACACTGAAGCTTTCTTT.